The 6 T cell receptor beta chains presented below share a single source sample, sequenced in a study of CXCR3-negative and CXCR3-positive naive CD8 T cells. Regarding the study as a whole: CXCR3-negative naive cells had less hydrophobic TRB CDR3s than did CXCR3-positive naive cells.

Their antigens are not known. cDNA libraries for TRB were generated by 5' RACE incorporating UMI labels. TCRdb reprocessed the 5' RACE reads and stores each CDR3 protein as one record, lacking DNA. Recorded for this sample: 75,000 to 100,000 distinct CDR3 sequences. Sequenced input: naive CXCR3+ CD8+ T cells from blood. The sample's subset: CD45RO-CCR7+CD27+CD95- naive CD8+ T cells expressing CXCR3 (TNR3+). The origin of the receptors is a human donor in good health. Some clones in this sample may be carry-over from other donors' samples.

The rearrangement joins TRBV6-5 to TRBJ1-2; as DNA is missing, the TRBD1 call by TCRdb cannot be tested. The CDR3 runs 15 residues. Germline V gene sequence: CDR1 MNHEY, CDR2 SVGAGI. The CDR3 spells CASSYRLRGARGYTF.

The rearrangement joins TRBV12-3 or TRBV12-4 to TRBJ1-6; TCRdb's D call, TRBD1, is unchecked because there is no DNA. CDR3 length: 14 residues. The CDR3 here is CASSFSPGDSPLHF.

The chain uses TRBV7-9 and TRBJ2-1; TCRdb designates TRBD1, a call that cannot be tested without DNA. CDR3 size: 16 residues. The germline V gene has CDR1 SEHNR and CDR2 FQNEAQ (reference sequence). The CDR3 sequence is CATRGSGLTTGNEQFF.

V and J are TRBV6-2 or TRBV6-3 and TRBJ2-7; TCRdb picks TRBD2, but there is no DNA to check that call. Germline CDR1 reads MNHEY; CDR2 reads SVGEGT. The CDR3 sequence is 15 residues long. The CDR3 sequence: CASSYSPAGTYEQYF.

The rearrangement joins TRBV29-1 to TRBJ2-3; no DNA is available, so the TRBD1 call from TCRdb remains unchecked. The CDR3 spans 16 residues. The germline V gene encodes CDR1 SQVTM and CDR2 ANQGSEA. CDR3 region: CSVEVDRVSSTDTQYF.

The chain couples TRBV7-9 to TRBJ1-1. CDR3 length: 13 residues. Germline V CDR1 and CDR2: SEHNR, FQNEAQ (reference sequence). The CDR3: CASSLISADEAFF.